The 9 T cell receptor beta chains below come from one sample, sequenced in a study of blood T cell repertoires in COVID-19. TCRdb's copy holds only in-frame clones and misses some; the assay was immunoSEQ multiplex PCR. Here the sample spans 150,000 to 200,000 clones, over 80% being singletons. The sample comprised PBMCs or T cells enriched from blood (not recorded which). Source of these receptors: a woman aged 55-75 years who had recovered from COVID-19.

This clone appeared a single time. The chain combines TRBV12-5 with TRBJ2-3, with 7 bases matching TRBD2. This CDR3 is built from 16 residues. V lost 3 bases, J lost 0 bases, and 6 bases stayed unmatched. Germline V gives CDR1 LGHNT, CDR2 FRNRAP. CDR3 coding DNA: TGTGCTAGTGGTTTTCAAGCGGGGTTAAGCACAGATACGCAGTATTTT. This gives the protein CASGFQAGLSTDTQYF. The whole variable domain, filled in from reference TRBV12-5 and TRBJ2-3, reads DARVTQTPRHKVTEMGQEVTMRCQPILGHNTVFWYRQTMMQGLELLAYFRNRAPLDDSGMPKDRFSAEMPDATLATLKIQPSEPRDSAVYFCASGFQAGLSTDTQYFGPGTRLTVL.

This chain uses TRBV15 with TRBJ2-3, with D perhaps matching TRBD2 (7 bases). CDR1 LNHNV and CDR2 YYDKDF come from the germline V gene (reference sequence). Trimming removed 5 bases at V and 4 bases at J, with 13 bases between. This CDR3 has 14 amino acids. The CDR3 region is CATSDGGAPDTQYF. In nucleotides, the CDR3 is TGTGCCACCAGCGATGGGGGGGCCCCAGATACGCAGTATTTT.

This clone was seen a single time. The chain carries TRBV5-1 and TRBJ2-2, with 7 bases fitting TRBD2. Germline assignment: CDR1 SGHRS and CDR2 YFSETQ. The CDR3 runs to 14 residues. Unmatched junction bases numbered 5, after V lost 7 bases and J lost 2 bases. This CDR3 is CASSREANTGELFF. The CDR3 DNA reads TGCGCCAGCTCCCGGGAGGCTAACACCGGGGAGCTGTTTTTT.

V and J are TRBV9 and TRBJ1-1; D is unresolved. CDR3 length: 16 residues. CDR1 is SGDLS, CDR2 YYNGEE, per germline. Trimming shortened V by 4 bases and J by 4 bases, and 20 bases separated the two germline ends. The CDR3 DNA is TGTGCCAGCAGCCTCCCGAACGGGAGGACGGGCACTGAAGCTTTCTTT. It specifies CASSLPNGRTGTEAFF.

The rearrangement joins TRBV14 to TRBJ1-3; no reliable D call. The germline V gene encodes CDR1 SGHDN and CDR2 FVKESK. Trimming shortened V by 0 bases and J by 4 bases, and 13 bases separated the two germline ends. The CDR3 is 16 amino acids. The CDR3 DNA reads TGTGCCAGCAGCCAAGATTACAGCAGGTCGGGAAACACCATATATTTT. The encoded protein is CASSQDYSRSGNTIYF.

This clone was counted a single time. This chain uses TRBV11-3 with TRBJ2-2; perhaps TRBD2 as D (7 bases). The V and J ends lost 5 bases and 7 bases respectively, with 14 bases between them. This CDR3 contains 14 residues. The germline V gene encodes CDR1 SGHNT and CDR2 YENEEA. The CDR3: CASSPGGWGGELFF. CDR3 bases: TGTGCCAGCAGCCCGGGGGGCTGGGGCGGGGAGCTGTTTTTT.

The rearrangement links TRBV29-1 to TRBJ1-1; tentative D call: TRBD1 (6 bases). V was trimmed by 8 bases and J by 1 base, leaving 14 bases between them. The length of the CDR3 is 13 residues. Germline V lookup: CDR1 SQVTM, CDR2 ANQGSEA. For the CDR3, the DNA is TGCAGCACCGGGGGGCAGACGAACACTGAAGCTTTCTTT. This sequence encodes CSTGGQTNTEAFF. Full variable domain (outside the CDR3, taken from reference TRBV29-1 and TRBJ1-1): SAVISQKPSRDICQRGTSLTIQCQVDSQVTMMFWYRQQPGQSLTLIATANQGSEATYESGFVIDKFPISRPNLTFSTLTVSNMSPEDSSIYLCSTGGQTNTEAFFGQGTRLTVV.

The genes are TRBV30 and TRBJ2-7; no reliable D call. The germline V and J ends were trimmed by 0 bases and 6 bases, with 9 bases remaining between them. Germline loops: CDR1 GTSNPN, CDR2 SVGIG (reference sequence). This CDR3 is 12 amino acids long. This CDR3 reads CAWSVPEVEQYF. The CDR3 DNA reads TGTGCCTGGAGTGTACCTGAGGTCGAGCAGTACTTC.

V gene TRBV2 combines with J gene TRBJ2-3; 9 positions agree with TRBD2. This CDR3 is 15 amino acids long. V dropped 7 bases and J dropped 5; count of bases not matched to a gene: 10. CDR1 and CDR2 (germline): SNHLY, FYNNEI. The CDR3 here is CASIGSGGRVDTQYF. The CDR3 region has the DNA TGTGCCAGCATTGGGAGCGGGGGGAGGGTAGATACGCAGTATTTT. The variable domain in full, completed from reference TRBV2 and TRBJ2-3, reads EPEVTQTPSHQVTQMGQEVILRCVPISNHLYFYWYRQILGQKVEFLVSFYNNEISEKSEIFDDQFSVERPDGSNFTLKIRSTKLEDSAMYFCASIGSGGRVDTQYFGPGTRLTVL.